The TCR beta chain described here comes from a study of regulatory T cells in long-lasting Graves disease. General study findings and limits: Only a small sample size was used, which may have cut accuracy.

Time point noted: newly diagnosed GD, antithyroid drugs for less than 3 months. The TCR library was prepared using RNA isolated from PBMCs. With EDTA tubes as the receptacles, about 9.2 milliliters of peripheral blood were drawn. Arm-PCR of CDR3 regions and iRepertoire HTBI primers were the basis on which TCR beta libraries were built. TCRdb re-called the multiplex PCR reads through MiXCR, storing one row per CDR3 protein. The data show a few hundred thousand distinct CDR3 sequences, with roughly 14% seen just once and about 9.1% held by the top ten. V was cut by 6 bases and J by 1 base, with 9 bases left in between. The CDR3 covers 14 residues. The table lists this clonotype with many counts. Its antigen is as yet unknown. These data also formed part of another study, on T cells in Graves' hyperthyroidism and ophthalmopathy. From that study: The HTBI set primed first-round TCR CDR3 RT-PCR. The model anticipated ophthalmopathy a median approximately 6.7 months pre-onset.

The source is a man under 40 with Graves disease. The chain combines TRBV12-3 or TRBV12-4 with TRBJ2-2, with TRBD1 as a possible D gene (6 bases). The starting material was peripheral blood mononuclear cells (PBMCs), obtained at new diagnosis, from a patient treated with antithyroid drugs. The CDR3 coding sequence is TGTGCCAGCAGCCAGGACAGGAACACCGGGGAGCTGTTTTTT. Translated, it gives CASSQDRNTGELFF.